These 7 T cell receptor beta chains share one sample of origin, sequenced in a study of shared clonotypes between healthy human individuals. CD8 cells classed as naive were CD45RO-negative and positively selected for CCR7, excluding terminally differentiated effector memory CD45RA+ cells. Sequencing was performed with immunoSEQ multiplex PCR; in TCRdb, only in-frame clones are kept and a portion is missing. The table records nearly 600,000 clones, roughly 95% of them present only once. The sample comprised naive CD8+ T cells sorted from blood. The receptors here all came from a woman aged 25 to 39 in good health.

The chain uses TRBV19 and TRBJ1-2; D not certain. The germline CDR1 and CDR2 sequences are LNHDA and SQIVND (reference sequence). V gave up 7 bases and J gave up 5 bases, with 17 bases separating them. The CDR3 is made up of 14 amino acids. CDR3 region: CASKPGGGFYGYTF. CDR3 sequence (DNA): TGTGCCAGTAAACCGGGAGGAGGATTTTATGGCTACACCTTC.

V is TRBV6-1 and J is TRBJ1-1; unclear D gene. The V and J ends lost 3 bases and 7 bases respectively, with 6 bases between them. There are 11 residues in the CDR3. Germline V gene lookup returns CDR1 MNHNS and CDR2 SASEGT. The CDR3 region is CASSELGEAFF. The CDR3 DNA follows: TGTGCCAGCAGTGAGCTAGGTGAAGCTTTCTTT.

J is TRBJ2-7 and V is TRBV5-6; TRBD2 is a possible D gene (6 bases). The CDR3 runs to 14 residues. Germline V gives CDR1 SGHDT, CDR2 YYEEEE. With 4 bases removed from V and 0 bases from J, the gap between germline ends came to 11 bases. CDR3 amino acids: CASSGWGDSYEQYF. CDR3 DNA: TGTGCCAGCAGCGGGTGGGGGGACTCCTACGAGCAGTACTTC.

This clone was seen once. J is TRBJ1-1 and V is TRBV19; the match to TRBD1 covers 7 bases. The V segment lost 7 bases and the J segment 4 bases; nucleotides outside the gene matches: 9. The V gene's germline CDR1 is LNHDA and CDR2 SQIVND (reference sequence). This CDR3 comprises 14 residues. CDR3 sequence (DNA): TGTGCCAGTACTTCCGACAGGGCCCGCACTGAAGCTTTCTTT. As protein: CASTSDRARTEAFF.

This chain links TRBV9 with TRBJ2-1, with D possibly being TRBD1 (5 bases). The CDR3 contains 15 residues. CDR1 is SGDLS, CDR2 YYNGEE, per germline. Trimming stripped 4 bases from V and 5 bases from J, with 16 bases between. The CDR3 nucleotides read TGTGCCAGCAGCCCTCAGCCGGGCAGGGACAATGAGCAGTTCTTC. Translation: CASSPQPGRDNEQFF.

This sequence joins TRBV27 and TRBJ2-1; TRBD1 aligns across 9 bases. The length of the CDR3 is 14 residues. Trimming took 6 bases from V and 6 from J; bases not matched to a gene: 6. From germline, CDR1 is MNHEY and CDR2 SMNVEV (reference sequence). CDR3 in DNA: TGTGCCAGCAGGACGACAGGGGGTATCAATGAGCAGTTCTTC. Translation gives CASRTTGGINEQFF.

The chain couples TRBV28 to TRBJ2-7; a possible D gene is TRBD1 (6 bases). V was pared by 4 bases and J by 2 bases, with 18 bases between. This CDR3 comprises 16 residues. CDR1 and CDR2 from the germline V gene are MDHEN and SYDVKM. CDR3 coding DNA: TGTGCCAGCAGTTATGAACAGGGTAGACTGGCCTACGAGCAGTACTTC. Protein sequence: CASSYEQGRLAYEQYF.